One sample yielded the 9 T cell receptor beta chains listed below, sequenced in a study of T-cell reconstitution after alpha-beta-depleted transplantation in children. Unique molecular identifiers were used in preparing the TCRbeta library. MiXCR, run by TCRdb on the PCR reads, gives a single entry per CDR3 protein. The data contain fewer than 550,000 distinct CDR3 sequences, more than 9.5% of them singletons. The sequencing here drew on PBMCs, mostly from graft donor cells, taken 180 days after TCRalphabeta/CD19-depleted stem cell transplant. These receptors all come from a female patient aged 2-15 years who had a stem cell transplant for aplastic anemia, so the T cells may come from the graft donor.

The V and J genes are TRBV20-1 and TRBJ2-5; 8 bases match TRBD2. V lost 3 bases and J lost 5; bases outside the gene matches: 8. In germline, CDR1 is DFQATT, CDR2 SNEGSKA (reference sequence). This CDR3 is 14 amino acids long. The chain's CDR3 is CSASWVRGRETQYF. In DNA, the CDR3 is TGCAGTGCTAGTTGGGTACGCGGGAGGGAGACCCAGTACTTC.

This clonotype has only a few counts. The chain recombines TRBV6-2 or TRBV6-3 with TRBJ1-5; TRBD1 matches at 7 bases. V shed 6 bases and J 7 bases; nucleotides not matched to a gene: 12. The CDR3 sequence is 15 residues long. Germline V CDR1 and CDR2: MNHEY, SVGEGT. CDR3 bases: TGTGCCAGCAGCTTCATCGACAGGGAAGGGCAGCCCCAGCATTTT. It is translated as CASSFIDREGQPQHF.

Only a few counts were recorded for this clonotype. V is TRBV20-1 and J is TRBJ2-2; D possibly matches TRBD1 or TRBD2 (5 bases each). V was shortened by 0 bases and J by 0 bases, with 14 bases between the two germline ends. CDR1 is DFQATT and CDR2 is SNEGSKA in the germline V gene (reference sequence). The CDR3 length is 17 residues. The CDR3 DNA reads TGCAGTGCTAGAGATCTTCAGGGACGTACGAACACCGGGGAGCTGTTTTTT. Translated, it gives CSARDLQGRTNTGELFF.

Here the CDR3 DNA reads TGCAGCGTTGAACCGATAACGGGGACTGAAGCTTTCTTT. As protein: CSVEPITGTEAFF. The chain recombines TRBV29-1 with TRBJ1-1, with unresolved D. V was shortened by 2 bases and J by 5 bases, with 12 bases between the two germline ends. There are 13 residues in the CDR3. Germline V gene data show CDR1 as SQVTM and CDR2 as ANQGSEA.

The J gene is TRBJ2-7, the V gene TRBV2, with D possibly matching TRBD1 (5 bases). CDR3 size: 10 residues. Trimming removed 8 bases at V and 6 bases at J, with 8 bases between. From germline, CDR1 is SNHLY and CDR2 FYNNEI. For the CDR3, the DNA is TGTGCCAGCGTAGGGGCCGAGCAGTACTTC. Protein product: CASVGAEQYF.

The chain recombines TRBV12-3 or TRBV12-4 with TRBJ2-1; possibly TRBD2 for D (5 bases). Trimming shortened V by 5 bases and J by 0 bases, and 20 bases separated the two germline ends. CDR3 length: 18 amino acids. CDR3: CASSQSIQRRSSYNEQFF. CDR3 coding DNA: TGTGCCAGCAGTCAGAGTATCCAGCGGAGGAGCTCCTACAATGAGCAGTTCTTC.

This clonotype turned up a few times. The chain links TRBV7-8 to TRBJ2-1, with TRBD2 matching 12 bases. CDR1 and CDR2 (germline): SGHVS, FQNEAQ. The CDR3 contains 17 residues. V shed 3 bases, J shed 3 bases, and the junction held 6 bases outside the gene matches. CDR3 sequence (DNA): TGTGCCAGCAGCTTTAGACTAGCGGGAGTTGTCTACAATGAGCAGTTCTTC. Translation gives CASSFRLAGVVYNEQFF.

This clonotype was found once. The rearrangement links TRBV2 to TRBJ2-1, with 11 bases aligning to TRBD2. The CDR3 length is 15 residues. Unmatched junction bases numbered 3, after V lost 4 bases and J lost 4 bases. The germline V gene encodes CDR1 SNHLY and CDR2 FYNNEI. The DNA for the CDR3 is TGTGCCAGCAGTGTCGGGACTAGCGGTTACAATGAGCAGTTCTTC. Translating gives CASSVGTSGYNEQFF.

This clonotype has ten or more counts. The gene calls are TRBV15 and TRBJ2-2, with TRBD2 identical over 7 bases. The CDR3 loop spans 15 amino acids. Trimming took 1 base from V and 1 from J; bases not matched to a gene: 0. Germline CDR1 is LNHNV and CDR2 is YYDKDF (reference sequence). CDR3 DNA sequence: TGTGCCACCAGCAGAGGGACTAGGAACACCGGGGAGCTGTTTTTT. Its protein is CATSRGTRNTGELFF.